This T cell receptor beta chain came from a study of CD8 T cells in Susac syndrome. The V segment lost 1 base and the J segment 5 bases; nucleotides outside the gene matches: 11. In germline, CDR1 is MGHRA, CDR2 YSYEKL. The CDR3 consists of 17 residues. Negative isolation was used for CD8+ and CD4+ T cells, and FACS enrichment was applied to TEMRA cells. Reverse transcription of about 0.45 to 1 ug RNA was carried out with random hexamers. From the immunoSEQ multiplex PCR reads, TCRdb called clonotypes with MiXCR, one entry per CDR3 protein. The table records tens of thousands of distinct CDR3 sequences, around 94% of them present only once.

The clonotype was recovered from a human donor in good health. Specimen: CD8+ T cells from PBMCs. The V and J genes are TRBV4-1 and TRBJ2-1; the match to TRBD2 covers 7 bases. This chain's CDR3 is CASSQVLGGSNHNEQFF. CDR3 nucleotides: TGCGCCAGCAGCCAAGTTCTTGGCGGGAGCAACCACAATGAGCAGTTCTTC.